This T cell receptor (beta chain) was observed in a study of CD8 T cells in ankylosing spondylitis. Overall study findings and caveats: Ankylosing spondylitis blood appeared to carry a characteristic TCR beta motif of roughly eight highly homologous variants. Earlier work had already found some motif variants in reactive arthritis synovial fluid and blood.

Remarks on this clonotype: What it recognizes is unknown.

Using its own MiXCR run on the 5' RACE reads, TCRdb lists one record per CDR3 protein. This table has 200,000 to 250,000 distinct CDR3 sequences, around 16% appearing once. Trimming pared 3 bases from V and 0 bases from J, leaving 11 bases between. There are 15 residues in the CDR3. The chain links TRBV12-3 or TRBV12-4 to TRBJ1-1, with a tentative D call TRBD1 (5 bases). The specimen was blood, either unsorted or a sorted T cell fraction (not recorded which). This receptor was identified in a male donor with ankylosing spondylitis. In DNA, the CDR3 is TGTGCCAGCAGTTTCATAGGGGAAATGAACACTGAAGCTTTCTTT. It encodes CASSFIGEMNTEAFF.